The clone carrying this T cell receptor beta chain appeared a few times. The sample originates from a study of T-cell reconstitution after alpha-beta-depleted transplantation in children. This CDR3 contains 16 residues. With 6 bases clipped from V and 2 bases from J, the junction kept 9 bases outside the gene matches. TCRbeta library construction was performed incorporating unique molecular identifiers. TCRdb ran MiXCR on the PCR reads and lists one entry per CDR3 protein. The sample includes roughly 500,000 distinct CDR3 sequences, about 33% of them seen just once. V and J are TRBV12-3 or TRBV12-4 and TRBJ2-3; the match to TRBD1 covers 9 bases. The TCR comes from a human donor who donated a stem cell graft to a child with aplastic anemia. The sequencing here drew on PBMCs from the stem cell graft donor, taken from the stem cell graft. The CDR3 spells CASRYTGTGPTDTQYF. The CDR3 nucleotides read TGTGCCAGCAGGTATACCGGGACAGGGCCCACAGATACGCAGTATTTT.